These 3 T cell receptor beta chains originate from one sample sequenced in a study of fetal regulatory T cell absence and autoimmunity. Method: immunoSEQ multiplex PCR; TCRdb's copy keeps in-frame clones and lacks some. The repertoire holds about 43,000 clones, with roughly 80% as singletons. Sequencing used cord blood. These receptor sequences come from a newborn boy with IPEX syndrome.

The J gene is TRBJ1-2, the V gene TRBV10-3, with 10 bases lining up with TRBD1. Germline V gene lookup returns CDR1 ENHRY and CDR2 SYGVKD. V was clipped by 4 bases and J by 0 bases; unmatched bases: 2. The CDR3 totals 15 residues. The CDR3 DNA sequence: TGTGCCATCAGTGGACAGGGGGCCACTAACTATGGCTACACCTTC. Amino acids: CAISGQGATNYGYTF.

The rearrangement joins TRBV12-5 to TRBJ2-7, with D perhaps given as TRBD1 or TRBD2 (5 bases each). There are 15 residues in the CDR3. Deletions cut 0 bases from V and 3 bases from J, with 12 bases between. The germline V gene has CDR1 LGHNT and CDR2 FRNRAP. In nucleotides, the CDR3 is TGTGCTAGTGGTTTGGTACACCCAGGGAGCTACGAGCAGTACTTC. Its translation: CASGLVHPGSYEQYF.

The chain has TRBV19 and TRBJ1-1, with no clear D. The germline gives CDR1 LNHDA, CDR2 SQIVND (reference sequence). This CDR3 region has 14 residues. V lost 5 bases, J lost 0 bases, and 10 bases lay in between. The CDR3 sequence is CASSRQPMNTEAFF. CDR3 DNA: TGTGCCAGTAGTCGGCAGCCTATGAACACTGAAGCTTTCTTT.